This is a list of T cell receptor beta chains from one sample in a study of T cells in Graves' hyperthyroidism and ophthalmopathy. TCRdb fed the multiplex PCR reads into MiXCR, producing one record per CDR3 protein. The sample has hundreds of thousands of distinct CDR3 sequences; 20% are singletons. The sample was blood. The receptors derive from a man under 40 with Graves' ophthalmopathy. The CDR3 runs from the conserved cysteine through the conserved F or W. D genes are given only for firm matches. Clone size is not always given. Where it is, it says once, few, many or a class for expanded clones.

D,J,V,size,DNA,CDR3
TRBD1,TRBJ2-4,TRBV2,-,TGTGCCAGCAACCCCCTTTCCGACAGGGCTGGCATTCAGTACTTC,CASNPLSDRAGIQYF
-,TRBJ1-1,TRBV9,-,TGTGCCAGCAGCGTAGAGGTGTACACTGAAGCTTTCTTT,CASSVEVYTEAFF
-,TRBJ2-5,TRBV27,-,TGTGCCAGCAGTCCCACATTGACCCGGGAGACCCAGTACTTC,CASSPTLTRETQYF
-,TRBJ2-1,TRBV28,many,TGTGCCAGCCTATCGAACAATGAGCAGTTCTTC,CASLSNNEQFF
TRBD2,TRBJ2-7,TRBV28,-,TGTGCCAGCAGTCCCCCGGGACTAGCGGGAGGGCCTACCTACGAGCAGTACTTC,CASSPPGLAGGPTYEQYF
TRBD1,TRBJ2-1,TRBV9,few,TGTGCCAGCAGCGATAACAGGGGGCTGGTGGATGAGCAGTTCTTC,CASSDNRGLVDEQFF
TRBD2,TRBJ2-1,TRBV7-9,-,TGTGCCCGCAGCTTAGTAGGGACTAGCGGGAGTAACGATGAGCAGTTCTTC,CARSLVGTSGSNDEQFF
TRBD1,TRBJ2-2,TRBV9,-,TGTGCCAGCAGTCCTACAGGGGGCGATCTGTTTTTT,CASSPTGGDLFF
TRBD1,TRBJ1-6,TRBV6-1,-,TGTGCCAGCAGTGAACTTGACAGGGGTTCACCCCTCCACTTT,CASSELDRGSPLHF
TRBD1,TRBJ2-7,TRBV15,-,TGTGCCACCAGCAGAGGCACAGGACAGGTTTACGAGCAGTACTTC,CATSRGTGQVYEQYF
-,TRBJ1-1,TRBV7-3,-,TGTGCCAGCAGCGAGCCGGGGGAGAACACTGAAGCTTTCTTT,CASSEPGENTEAFF
-,TRBJ1-5,TRBV2,many,TGTGCCAGCAGTGAAGCCGACACGAAGGTCTTCGGGAATCAGCCCCAGCATTTT,CASSEADTKVFGNQPQHF
-,TRBJ2-7,TRBV4-3,-,TGCGCCAGCAGCCAAGATGTCACAGATCCCTCCTACGAGCAGTACTTC,CASSQDVTDPSYEQYF
-,TRBJ2-1,TRBV7-2,few,TGTGCCAGCAGCCCTAGACAGCACAATGAGCAGTTCTTC,CASSPRQHNEQFF
-,TRBJ2-7,TRBV20-1,few,TGCAGTGCTAGAGCGTGGAGGGAGGTTGCCTACGAGCAGTACTTC,CSARAWREVAYEQYF
-,TRBJ2-7,TRBV18,many,TGTGCCAGCTCACCCGGAGGTCGGTACGAGCAGTACTTC,CASSPGGRYEQYF
-,TRBJ2-3,TRBV6-1,-,TGTGCCAGCAGTGAGTGGTACAGGGATAGCACAGATACGCAGTATTTT,CASSEWYRDSTDTQYF
TRBD2,TRBJ2-1,TRBV20-1,-,TGCAGTGCTAGAGATTGGGGAGCGGGAGGTCCCAATGAGCAGTTCTTC,CSARDWGAGGPNEQFF
TRBD1,TRBJ1-5,TRBV6-1,-,TGTGCCAGCAGTCCTGACAGGGGTGGACAGCCCCAGCATTTT,CASSPDRGGQPQHF
TRBD1,TRBJ2-5,TRBV9,-,TGTGCCAGCAGCGTCCAGACAGGGGGAGAGACCCAGTACTTC,CASSVQTGGETQYF
TRBD1,TRBJ2-7,TRBV6-1,-,TGTGCCAGCAGTGGATCGACAGGGGGGCCCTACGAGCAGTACTTC,CASSGSTGGPYEQYF
-,TRBJ2-5,TRBV11-2,many,TGTGCCAGCAGCTTAGATCGAGGGGGAGTAGAGACCCAGTACTTC,CASSLDRGGVETQYF
-,TRBJ2-1,TRBV10-3,few,TGTGCCACTTCCTTGGAGCGGTACAATGAGCAGTTCTTC,CATSLERYNEQFF
-,TRBJ2-1,TRBV5-5,-,TGTGCCAGCAGCCCGTGGGGCTCGCGGAGCTACAATGAGCAGTTCTTC,CASSPWGSRSYNEQFF
-,TRBJ2-3,TRBV24-1,few,TGTGCCACCAGTGATTTGCGTGGAGATACGCAGTATTTT,CATSDLRGDTQYF
TRBD2,TRBJ2-1,TRBV4-2,-,TGTGCCAGCAGCCAAGGGACTAGCGGTCTGCATGAGCAGTTCTTC,CASSQGTSGLHEQFF
-,TRBJ1-2,TRBV20-1,few,TGCAGTGCCCGACGGGAGAGCGGCTATGGCTACACCTTC,CSARRESGYGYTF
-,TRBJ1-6,TRBV6-1,many,TGTGCCAGCAGCCAGAGACAGAATTCACCCCTCCACTTT,CASSQRQNSPLHF
TRBD2,TRBJ2-1,TRBV20-1,many,TGCAGTGCTAGGCCTAGCGGGAGGACGGGGAATGAGCAGTTCTTC,CSARPSGRTGNEQFF